Included here is one TCR beta chain sequence, with context. Clones were sequenced by immunoSEQ multiplex PCR, and TCRdb holds only the in-frame ones, with some missing. The sample carries about 1.1 million clones, 70% to 80% recorded once. The CDR3 totals 13 residues. From germline, CDR1 is KGHSH and CDR2 LQKENI. Trimming at V came to 4 bases and at J to 6 bases, leaving 2 bases not matched to a gene. The data were taken from a study of shared clonotypes between healthy human individuals. The TCR sequence derives from a man aged 18 to 30 in good health. Some clones in this sample may be carry-over from other donors' samples. The genes are TRBV18 and TRBJ1-4, with TRBD1 matching over 7 bases. Specimen: memory CD4+ T cells from PBMCs. Indicated subset: CD45RA-negative fraction. CDR3 sequence: CASSQGADEKLFF. In DNA, the CDR3 is TGTGCCAGCTCACAGGGGGCAGATGAAAAACTGTTTTTT.